This TCR beta chain was captured in a study of beta chain features in type 1 diabetes. Study results and caveats: VDJ junctions in type 1 diabetes patients carried more deletions and fewer insertions.

TCRB transcripts that were expressed got sequenced, as all of the isolated RNA had been reverse transcribed. Data came from immunoSEQ multiplex PCR; TCRdb stores just in-frame clones and leaves some out. The sample gives some 240,000 clones, under 13% of which show up once; 1% to 1.5% is in the top ten. This CDR3 is built from 13 residues. V was cut by 5 bases and J by 7 bases, with 12 bases left in between. Germline values: CDR1 SEHNR, CDR2 FQNEAQ (reference sequence). A note on this clone: Its antigen is as yet unknown.

This TCR was sampled from a man aged 18 to 29 in good health. The rearrangement joins TRBV7-9 to TRBJ2-1; D remains ambiguous. Sequences were obtained from central memory CD4+ T cells from blood. In nucleotides, the CDR3 is TGTGCCAGCAGCCTATCGTGGCAGAATGAGCAGTTCTTC. Residues: CASSLSWQNEQFF.